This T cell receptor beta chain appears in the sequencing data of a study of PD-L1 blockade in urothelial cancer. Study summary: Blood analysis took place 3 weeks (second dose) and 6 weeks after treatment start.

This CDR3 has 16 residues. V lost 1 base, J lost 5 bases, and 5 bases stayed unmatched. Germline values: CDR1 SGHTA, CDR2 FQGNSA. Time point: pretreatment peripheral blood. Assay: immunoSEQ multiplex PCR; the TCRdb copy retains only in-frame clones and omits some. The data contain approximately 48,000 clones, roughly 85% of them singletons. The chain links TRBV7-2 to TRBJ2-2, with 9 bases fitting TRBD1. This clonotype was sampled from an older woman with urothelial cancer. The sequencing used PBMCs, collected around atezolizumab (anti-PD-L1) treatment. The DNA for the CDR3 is TGTGCCAGCAGCTTAGATACAGGGGGCAGGACCGGGGAGCTGTTTTTT. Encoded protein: CASSLDTGGRTGELFF.